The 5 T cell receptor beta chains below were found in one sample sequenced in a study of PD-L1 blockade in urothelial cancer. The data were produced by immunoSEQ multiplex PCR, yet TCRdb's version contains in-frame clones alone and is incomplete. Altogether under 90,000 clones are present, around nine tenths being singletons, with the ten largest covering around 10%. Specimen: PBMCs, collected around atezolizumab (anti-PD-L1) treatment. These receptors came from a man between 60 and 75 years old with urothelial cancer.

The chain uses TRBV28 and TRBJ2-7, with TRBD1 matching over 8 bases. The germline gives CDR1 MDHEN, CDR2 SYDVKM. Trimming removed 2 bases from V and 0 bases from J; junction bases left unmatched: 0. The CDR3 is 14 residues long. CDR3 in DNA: TGTGCCAGCAGTTTAGGGACAGGCTCCTACGAGCAGTACTTC. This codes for CASSLGTGSYEQYF.

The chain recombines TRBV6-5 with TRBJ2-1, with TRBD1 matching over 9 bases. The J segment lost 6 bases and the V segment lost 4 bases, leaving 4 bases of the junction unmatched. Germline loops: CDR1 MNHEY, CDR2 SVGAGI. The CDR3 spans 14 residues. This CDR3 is CASSSGTGPNEQFF. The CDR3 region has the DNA TGTGCCAGCAGTTCGGGGACAGGGCCCAATGAGCAGTTCTTC.

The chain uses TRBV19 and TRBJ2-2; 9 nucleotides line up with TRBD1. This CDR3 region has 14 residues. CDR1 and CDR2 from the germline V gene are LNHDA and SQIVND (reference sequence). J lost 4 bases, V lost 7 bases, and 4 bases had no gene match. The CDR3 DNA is TGTGCCAGTACGGACAGGGGTGGCACCGGGGAGCTGTTTTTT. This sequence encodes CASTDRGGTGELFF.

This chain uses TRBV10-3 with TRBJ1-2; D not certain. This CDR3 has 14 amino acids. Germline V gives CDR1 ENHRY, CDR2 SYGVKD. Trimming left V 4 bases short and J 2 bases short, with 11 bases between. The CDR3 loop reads CAISGGEINYGYTF. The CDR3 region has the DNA TGTGCCATCAGTGGGGGAGAGATAAACTATGGCTACACCTTC.

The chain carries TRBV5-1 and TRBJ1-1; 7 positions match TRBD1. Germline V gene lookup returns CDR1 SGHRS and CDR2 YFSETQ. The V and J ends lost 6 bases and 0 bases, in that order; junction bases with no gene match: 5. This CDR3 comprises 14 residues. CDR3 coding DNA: TGCGCCAGCACAGGGGGAATCGTGAACACTGAAGCTTTCTTT. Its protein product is CASTGGIVNTEAFF.